The rows below give T cell receptor beta chains drawn from one sample of a study of T cell repertoires in cytomegalovirus infection. TCRdb re-called the reads through MiXCR, storing one row per CDR3 protein. This sample has around 350,000 distinct CDR3 sequences, with roughly 20% found just once. The source material was PBMCs. The receptors stem from a human donor in good health (CMV status not recorded). Some clones in this sample may be carry-over from other donors' samples. The CDR3 runs from the conserved cysteine through the conserved F or W. D genes are given only for firm matches. Size tells how often a clone was seen (once, few, many) or the class of an expanded clone, and some rows leave it out.

clone size,D gene,V gene,J gene,CDR3 protein,CDR3 DNA
.,.,TRBV28,TRBJ2-1,CASSLTFSSYNEQFF,TGTGCCAGCAGTTTGACCTTTAGCTCCTACAATGAGCAGTTCTTC
.,TRBD1,TRBV6-1,TRBJ2-3,CASKPQGAVNTQYF,TGTGCCAGCAAACCCCAGGGGGCGGTAAATACGCAGTATTTT
.,TRBD1,TRBV25-1,TRBJ1-3,CASEPGQGLGNTIYF,TGTGCCAGCGAACCGGGACAGGGGCTCGGAAACACCATATATTTT
.,.,TRBV29-1,TRBJ2-3,CSVMAASSQGTQYF,TGCAGCGTGATGGCGGCTAGCTCCCAGGGTACGCAGTATTTT
many,TRBD2,TRBV7-2,TRBJ2-1,CASSLVASGSSYNEQFF,TGTGCCAGCAGCTTAGTGGCTAGCGGGAGTAGCTACAATGAGCAGTTCTTC
many,.,TRBV12-3/TRBV12-4,TRBJ1-2,CASNSQATHGYTF,TGTGCCAGCAACAGTCAGGCAACCCATGGCTACACCTTC
many,.,TRBV7-6,TRBJ1-5,CASSLGLSQPQHF,TGTGCCAGCAGCTTAGGTTTGAGTCAGCCCCAGCATTTT
few,.,TRBV20-1,TRBJ2-7,CSARISDRYEQYF,TGCAGTGCTAGAATTTCTGATCGCTACGAGCAGTACTTC
many,TRBD1,TRBV6-6,TRBJ1-1,CASSYRGLNTEAFF,TGTGCCAGCAGTTACAGGGGGCTGAACACTGAAGCTTTCTTT
.,.,TRBV7-2,TRBJ1-2,CASSLDRVLANYGYTF,TGTGCCAGCAGCTTAGACCGCGTCTTAGCTAACTATGGCTACACCTTC
few,.,TRBV25-1,TRBJ2-1,CASSLARSGSLNEQFF,TGTGCCAGCAGCTTAGCCCGATCGGGATCGCTCAATGAGCAGTTCTTC
many,.,TRBV7-9,TRBJ2-7,CASSTWGKGDEQYF,TGTGCCAGCAGCACCTGGGGGAAGGGCGACGAGCAGTACTTC
.,TRBD2,TRBV24-1,TRBJ2-2,CATSRGLAGGPTGELFF,TGTGCCACCTCTAGGGGACTAGCGGGAGGTCCCACCGGGGAGCTGTTTTTT